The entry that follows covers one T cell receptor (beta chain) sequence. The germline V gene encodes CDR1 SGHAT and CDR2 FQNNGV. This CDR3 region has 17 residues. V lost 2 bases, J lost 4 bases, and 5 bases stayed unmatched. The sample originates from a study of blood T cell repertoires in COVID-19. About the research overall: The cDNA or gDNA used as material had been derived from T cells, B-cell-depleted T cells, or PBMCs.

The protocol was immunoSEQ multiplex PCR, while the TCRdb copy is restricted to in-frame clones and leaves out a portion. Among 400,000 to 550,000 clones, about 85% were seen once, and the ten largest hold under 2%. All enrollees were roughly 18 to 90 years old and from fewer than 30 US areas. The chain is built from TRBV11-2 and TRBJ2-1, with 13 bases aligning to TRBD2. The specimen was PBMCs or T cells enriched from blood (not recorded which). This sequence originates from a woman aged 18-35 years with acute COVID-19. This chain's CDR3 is CASSLLLAGGLYNEQFF. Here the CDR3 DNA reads TGTGCCAGCAGCTTACTACTAGCGGGAGGGCTATACAATGAGCAGTTCTTC.